The rows below give T cell receptor beta chains drawn from one sample of a study of control samples from healthy donors and cancer patients. TCRdb's table, derived via immunoSEQ multiplex PCR, lists solely in-frame clones and lacks some. The sample lists roughly 400,000 clones; roughly 90% were seen once. Sequencing used PBMCs. The receptors here all came from a man aged 40-49 years with head and neck cancer. The CDR3 runs from the conserved cysteine through the conserved F or W. Each record gives: D gene, J gene, clone size, V gene, CDR3 length, CDR3 protein, CDR3 DNA. D genes are given only for firm matches. Rows give clone size only sometimes, using once, few, many, or a class for an expanded clone.

D gene: -
J gene: TRBJ1-5
clone size: -
V gene: TRBV7-8
CDR3 length: 12
CDR3 protein: CASSGDGQPQHF
CDR3 DNA: TGTGCCAGCAGCGGAGATGGGCAGCCCCAGCATTTT

D gene: -
J gene: TRBJ2-7
clone size: -
V gene: TRBV30
CDR3 length: 14
CDR3 protein: CAWSVVLFLGEQYF
CDR3 DNA: TGTGCCTGGAGTGTCGTCCTATTTCTGGGCGAGCAGTACTTC

D gene: -
J gene: TRBJ1-3
clone size: -
V gene: TRBV5-4
CDR3 length: 15
CDR3 protein: CASSLGPRSGNTIYF
CDR3 DNA: TGTGCCAGCAGCTTGGGGCCTCGCTCTGGAAACACCATATATTTT

D gene: -
J gene: TRBJ2-6
clone size: -
V gene: TRBV7-9
CDR3 length: 17
CDR3 protein: CASSLARGASGANVLTF
CDR3 DNA: TGTGCCAGCAGCTTAGCCCGTGGGGCCTCTGGGGCCAACGTCCTGACTTTC

D gene: -
J gene: TRBJ1-4
clone size: -
V gene: TRBV7-6
CDR3 length: 15
CDR3 protein: CASSLGVATNEKLFF
CDR3 DNA: TGTGCCAGCAGCTTAGGAGTTGCAACTAATGAAAAACTGTTTTTT

D gene: -
J gene: TRBJ1-1
clone size: once
V gene: TRBV10-1
CDR3 length: 12
CDR3 protein: CASSGGNTEAFF
CDR3 DNA: TGCGCCAGCAGTGGAGGGAACACTGAAGCTTTCTTT

D gene: TRBD1
J gene: TRBJ1-2
clone size: -
V gene: TRBV20-1
CDR3 length: 13
CDR3 protein: CSASEQGGYGYTF
CDR3 DNA: TGCAGTGCTAGTGAACAGGGGGGCTATGGCTACACCTTC

D gene: TRBD1
J gene: TRBJ2-7
clone size: -
V gene: TRBV24-1
CDR3 length: 16
CDR3 protein: CATSAGPGQGTYEQYF
CDR3 DNA: TGTGCCACCAGTGCCGGTCCGGGACAGGGAACCTACGAGCAGTACTTC

D gene: -
J gene: TRBJ1-5
clone size: -
V gene: TRBV6-5
CDR3 length: 14
CDR3 protein: CASSPNRGYQPQHF
CDR3 DNA: TGTGCCAGCAGCCCAAATAGGGGTTACCAGCCCCAGCATTTT

D gene: -
J gene: TRBJ2-2
clone size: -
V gene: TRBV5-1
CDR3 length: 15
CDR3 protein: CASSLEGDGTGELFF
CDR3 DNA: TGCGCCAGCAGCTTGGAGGGGGACGGGACCGGGGAGCTGTTTTTT

D gene: -
J gene: TRBJ2-2
clone size: -
V gene: TRBV28
CDR3 length: 17
CDR3 protein: CASSLSNPGHGDGELFF
CDR3 DNA: TGTGCCAGCAGTTTATCGAATCCGGGACATGGGGACGGGGAGCTGTTTTTT

D gene: -
J gene: TRBJ1-2
clone size: -
V gene: TRBV6-4
CDR3 length: 13
CDR3 protein: CASSDEGRGGYTF
CDR3 DNA: TGTGCCAGCAGTGACGAGGGCAGGGGTGGCTACACCTTC

D gene: TRBD2
J gene: TRBJ2-3
clone size: -
V gene: TRBV5-6
CDR3 length: 16
CDR3 protein: CASSLRTSGSTDTQYF
CDR3 DNA: TGTGCCAGCAGCTTACGGACTAGCGGAAGCACAGATACGCAGTATTTT

D gene: -
J gene: TRBJ2-1
clone size: -
V gene: TRBV4-3
CDR3 length: 13
CDR3 protein: CASSQALYNEQFF
CDR3 DNA: TGCGCCAGCAGCCAAGCGCTCTACAATGAGCAGTTCTTC

D gene: -
J gene: TRBJ1-2
clone size: -
V gene: TRBV3-1/TRBV3-2
CDR3 length: 15
CDR3 protein: CASSHYLGTEYGYTF
CDR3 DNA: TGTGCCAGCAGCCACTACCTCGGGACGGAGTATGGCTACACCTTC

D gene: -
J gene: TRBJ1-1
clone size: -
V gene: TRBV25-1
CDR3 length: 14
CDR3 protein: CASSDWGGQSEAFF
CDR3 DNA: TGTGCCAGCAGTGATTGGGGTGGTCAATCTGAAGCTTTCTTT

D gene: TRBD2
J gene: TRBJ2-1
clone size: -
V gene: TRBV7-2
CDR3 length: 15
CDR3 protein: CASSQGLAEYNEQFF
CDR3 DNA: TGTGCCAGCAGCCAGGGACTAGCAGAATACAATGAGCAGTTCTTC

D gene: TRBD1
J gene: TRBJ1-5
clone size: -
V gene: TRBV19
CDR3 length: 16
CDR3 protein: CASRATGAPYNQPQHF
CDR3 DNA: TGTGCCAGTAGGGCCACAGGGGCACCTTATAATCAGCCCCAGCATTTT

D gene: TRBD2
J gene: TRBJ2-1
clone size: -
V gene: TRBV6-4
CDR3 length: 14
CDR3 protein: CASSKLAGGDEQFF
CDR3 DNA: TGTGCCAGCAGTAAACTAGCGGGAGGGGATGAGCAGTTCTTC

D gene: -
J gene: TRBJ2-3
clone size: once
V gene: TRBV11-3
CDR3 length: 17
CDR3 protein: CASSLVFGGGQGDTQYF
CDR3 DNA: TGTGCCAGCAGCTTAGTCTTCGGCGGGGGCCAGGGAGATACGCAGTATTTT

D gene: -
J gene: TRBJ1-2
clone size: -
V gene: TRBV12-5
CDR3 length: 14
CDR3 protein: CASGRDRGPYGYTF
CDR3 DNA: TGTGCTAGTGGCCGGGACCGAGGGCCCTATGGCTACACCTTC

D gene: TRBD2
J gene: TRBJ2-1
clone size: few
V gene: TRBV7-8
CDR3 length: 17
CDR3 protein: CASSLGAGTSGSNEQFF
CDR3 DNA: TGTGCCAGCAGCTTAGGGGCCGGGACTAGCGGGTCCAATGAGCAGTTCTTC

D gene: -
J gene: TRBJ2-1
clone size: -
V gene: TRBV6-2/TRBV6-3
CDR3 length: 15
CDR3 protein: CASSYSGGSYNEQFF
CDR3 DNA: TGTGCCAGCAGTTACTCCGGGGGCTCCTACAATGAGCAGTTCTTC

D gene: -
J gene: TRBJ1-2
clone size: -
V gene: TRBV4-3
CDR3 length: 14
CDR3 protein: CASSQQGSNYGYTF
CDR3 DNA: TGCGCCAGCAGCCAGCAGGGGTCTAACTATGGCTACACCTTC

D gene: -
J gene: TRBJ2-3
clone size: -
V gene: TRBV2
CDR3 length: 11
CDR3 protein: CASNYPDTQYF
CDR3 DNA: TGTGCCAGCAACTATCCAGATACGCAGTATTTT

D gene: -
J gene: TRBJ1-3
clone size: -
V gene: TRBV19
CDR3 length: 15
CDR3 protein: CASSPTGSSGNTIYF
CDR3 DNA: TGTGCCAGTAGCCCGACAGGAAGCTCTGGAAACACCATATATTTT

D gene: -
J gene: TRBJ2-2
clone size: -
V gene: TRBV15
CDR3 length: 17
CDR3 protein: CATSRDSPSGLSGELFF
CDR3 DNA: TGTGCCACCAGCAGAGATTCCCCATCAGGACTCTCCGGGGAGCTGTTTTTT

D gene: -
J gene: TRBJ2-7
clone size: -
V gene: TRBV9
CDR3 length: 14
CDR3 protein: CASSVGGPSYEQYF
CDR3 DNA: TGTGCCAGCAGCGTAGGGGGGCCGTCCTACGAGCAGTACTTC

D gene: TRBD2
J gene: TRBJ2-3
clone size: -
V gene: TRBV5-4
CDR3 length: 17
CDR3 protein: CASSLPPRAGGRDTQYF
CDR3 DNA: TGTGCCAGCAGCTTGCCCCCTAGAGCGGGGGGTAGAGATACGCAGTATTTT

D gene: -
J gene: TRBJ2-3
clone size: -
V gene: TRBV5-4
CDR3 length: 14
CDR3 protein: CASRVAMSTDTQYF
CDR3 DNA: TGTGCCAGCAGAGTGGCTATGAGCACAGATACGCAGTATTTT

D gene: TRBD2
J gene: TRBJ2-5
clone size: -
V gene: TRBV30
CDR3 length: 13
CDR3 protein: CALGTSVRETQYF
CDR3 DNA: TGTGCCCTCGGGACTAGCGTCAGGGAGACCCAGTACTTC

D gene: TRBD2
J gene: TRBJ2-2
clone size: -
V gene: TRBV18
CDR3 length: 16
CDR3 protein: CASSPPGTKDTGELFF
CDR3 DNA: TGTGCCAGCTCACCGCCCGGGACTAAGGACACCGGGGAGCTGTTTTTT

D gene: -
J gene: TRBJ1-2
clone size: -
V gene: TRBV6-5
CDR3 length: 13
CDR3 protein: CASTEDPGGGYTF
CDR3 DNA: TGTGCCAGCACCGAGGACCCTGGCGGTGGCTACACCTTC

D gene: -
J gene: TRBJ2-2
clone size: -
V gene: TRBV15
CDR3 length: 16
CDR3 protein: CATSRDNSGNTGELFF
CDR3 DNA: TGTGCCACCAGCAGAGATAACTCAGGGAACACCGGGGAGCTGTTTTTT

D gene: TRBD2
J gene: TRBJ2-1
clone size: -
V gene: TRBV3-1/TRBV3-2
CDR3 length: 17
CDR3 protein: CASSQEVGREGRNEQFF
CDR3 DNA: TGTGCCAGCAGCCAAGAGGTGGGGCGGGAGGGCCGCAATGAGCAGTTCTTC

D gene: -
J gene: TRBJ1-2
clone size: -
V gene: TRBV10-3
CDR3 length: 11
CDR3 protein: CAINENYGYTF
CDR3 DNA: TGTGCCATCAACGAAAACTATGGCTACACCTTC

D gene: TRBD1
J gene: TRBJ2-1
clone size: -
V gene: TRBV23-1
CDR3 length: 13
CDR3 protein: CAIAHRGPDEQFF
CDR3 DNA: TGCGCCATTGCCCACAGGGGGCCGGATGAGCAGTTCTTC

D gene: TRBD1
J gene: TRBJ2-2
clone size: -
V gene: TRBV24-1
CDR3 length: 14
CDR3 protein: CATKGQGDTGELFF
CDR3 DNA: TGTGCCACCAAGGGACAGGGGGACACCGGGGAGCTGTTTTTT

D gene: -
J gene: TRBJ1-4
clone size: -
V gene: TRBV2
CDR3 length: 14
CDR3 protein: CASSERRNNEKLFF
CDR3 DNA: TGTGCCAGCAGTGAACGGCGCAATAATGAAAAACTGTTTTTT

D gene: -
J gene: TRBJ2-1
clone size: -
V gene: TRBV20-1
CDR3 length: 10
CDR3 protein: CSAIVGVQFF
CDR3 DNA: TGCAGTGCCATAGTAGGGGTGCAGTTCTTC

D gene: -
J gene: TRBJ2-1
clone size: -
V gene: TRBV12-2
CDR3 length: 14
CDR3 protein: CAPPRSYRYNEQFF
CDR3 DNA: TGTGCGCCACCACGGAGCTACCGCTACAATGAGCAGTTCTTC

D gene: TRBD2
J gene: TRBJ2-4
clone size: -
V gene: TRBV30
CDR3 length: 13
CDR3 protein: CAWTGGSLNIQYF
CDR3 DNA: TGTGCCTGGACTGGCGGGAGTTTAAACATTCAGTACTTC

D gene: -
J gene: TRBJ2-5
clone size: -
V gene: TRBV6-5
CDR3 length: 13
CDR3 protein: CASSYLGDETRYF
CDR3 DNA: TGTGCCAGCAGTTATCTGGGGGACGAGACCCGGTACTTC

D gene: -
J gene: TRBJ1-2
clone size: -
V gene: TRBV20-1
CDR3 length: 11
CDR3 protein: CSANRVGGYTF
CDR3 DNA: TGCAGTGCCAACAGGGTAGGAGGCTACACCTTC

D gene: -
J gene: TRBJ1-4
clone size: few
V gene: TRBV30
CDR3 length: 13
CDR3 protein: CAWFRPTNEKLFF
CDR3 DNA: TGTGCCTGGTTTCGACCAACTAATGAAAAACTGTTTTTT

D gene: -
J gene: TRBJ2-2
clone size: -
V gene: TRBV9
CDR3 length: 15
CDR3 protein: CASSVATTPRRELFF
CDR3 DNA: TGTGCCAGCAGCGTAGCCACGACCCCTAGACGGGAGCTGTTTTTT

D gene: -
J gene: TRBJ1-1
clone size: -
V gene: TRBV7-8
CDR3 length: 16
CDR3 protein: CASSLVQRGRDTEAFF
CDR3 DNA: TGTGCCAGCAGCTTAGTCCAAAGAGGGAGAGACACTGAAGCTTTCTTT

D gene: -
J gene: TRBJ2-7
clone size: -
V gene: TRBV7-6
CDR3 length: 15
CDR3 protein: CASSLGSPVSYEQYF
CDR3 DNA: TGTGCCAGCAGCTTAGGAAGTCCGGTCTCCTACGAGCAGTACTTC

D gene: TRBD2
J gene: TRBJ2-7
clone size: -
V gene: TRBV19
CDR3 length: 17
CDR3 protein: CASSIVGLAGGRYEQYF
CDR3 DNA: TGTGCCAGTAGTATAGTAGGCCTAGCGGGGGGCCGCTACGAGCAGTACTTC

D gene: TRBD2
J gene: TRBJ2-1
clone size: -
V gene: TRBV6-6
CDR3 length: 17
CDR3 protein: CASSPTLTSGTYNEQFF
CDR3 DNA: TGTGCCAGCAGTCCAACTCTGACTAGCGGTACCTACAATGAGCAGTTCTTC

D gene: TRBD1
J gene: TRBJ1-2
clone size: -
V gene: TRBV7-2
CDR3 length: 18
CDR3 protein: CASSLAINRPGQGDGYTF
CDR3 DNA: TGTGCCAGCAGCTTAGCTATAAACCGCCCGGGACAGGGGGATGGCTACACCTTC

D gene: -
J gene: TRBJ2-4
clone size: -
V gene: TRBV3-1/TRBV3-2
CDR3 length: 21
CDR3 protein: CASSPSFVALGNFLAKNIQYF
CDR3 DNA: TGTGCCAGCAGCCCTTCCTTCGTGGCTTTGGGGAACTTTCTAGCCAAAAACATTCAGTACTTC

D gene: -
J gene: TRBJ1-1
clone size: -
V gene: TRBV19
CDR3 length: 11
CDR3 protein: CASTLNTEAFF
CDR3 DNA: TGTGCCAGTACGCTGAACACTGAAGCTTTCTTT

D gene: -
J gene: TRBJ2-7
clone size: -
V gene: TRBV9
CDR3 length: 13
CDR3 protein: CASSVDSSYEQYF
CDR3 DNA: TGTGCCAGCAGCGTAGATAGTTCCTACGAGCAGTACTTC

D gene: -
J gene: TRBJ2-7
clone size: -
V gene: TRBV27
CDR3 length: 15
CDR3 protein: CASSLTGVQSYEQYF
CDR3 DNA: TGTGCCAGCAGTTTAACTGGGGTCCAGTCCTACGAGCAGTACTTC

D gene: -
J gene: TRBJ2-2
clone size: -
V gene: TRBV6-5
CDR3 length: 14
CDR3 protein: CASSYSTDPGELFF
CDR3 DNA: TGTGCCAGCAGTTACTCTACAGATCCCGGGGAGCTGTTTTTT

D gene: -
J gene: TRBJ1-1
clone size: -
V gene: TRBV30
CDR3 length: 14
CDR3 protein: CAWTLQQGNTEAFF
CDR3 DNA: TGTGCCTGGACCCTACAACAGGGGAACACTGAAGCTTTCTTT